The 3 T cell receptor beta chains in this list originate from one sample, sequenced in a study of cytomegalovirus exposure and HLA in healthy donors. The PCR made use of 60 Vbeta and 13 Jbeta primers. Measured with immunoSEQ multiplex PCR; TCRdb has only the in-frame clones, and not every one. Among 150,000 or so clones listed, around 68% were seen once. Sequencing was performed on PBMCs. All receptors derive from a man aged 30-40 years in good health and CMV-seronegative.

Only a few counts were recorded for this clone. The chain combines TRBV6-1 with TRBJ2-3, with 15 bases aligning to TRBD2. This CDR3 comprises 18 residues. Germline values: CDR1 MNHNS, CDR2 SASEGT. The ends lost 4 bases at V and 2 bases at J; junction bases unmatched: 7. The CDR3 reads CASSGTSGGAGHTDTQYF. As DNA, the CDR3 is TGTGCCAGCAGTGGGACTAGCGGGGGGGCCGGGCACACAGATACGCAGTATTTT.

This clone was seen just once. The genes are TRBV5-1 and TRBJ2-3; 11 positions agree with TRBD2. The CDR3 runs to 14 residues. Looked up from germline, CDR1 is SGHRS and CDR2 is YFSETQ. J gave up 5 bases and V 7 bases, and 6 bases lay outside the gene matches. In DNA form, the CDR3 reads TGCGCCAGCGCGATAGCGGGGGGGGTAGATACGCAGTATTTT. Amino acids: CASAIAGGVDTQYF.

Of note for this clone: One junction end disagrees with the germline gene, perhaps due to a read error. The CDR3 nucleotides are TGCGCCAGCAGCTTGCATTTCGGGGGACAGGGGATTGAACAGCCCCAGAATTTT. Its translation: CASSLHFGGQGIEQPQNF. The chain combines TRBV5-1 with TRBJ1-5, with TRBD1 matching 10 bases. Per germline, CDR1 SGHRS and CDR2 YFSETQ. The CDR3 runs to 18 residues.